This section outlines one TCR beta chain sequence together with its context. There are 14 residues in the CDR3. Germline loops: CDR1 LGHNA, CDR2 YNFKEQ. V dropped 3 bases and J dropped 5 bases, with 13 bases sitting between them. This record belongs to a study of blood T cell repertoires in COVID-19. About the research overall: The United States, Italy and Spain supplied acute and convalescent COVID-19 samples.

Repertoires were generated with immunoSEQ multiplex PCR, while TCRdb's copy carries only in-frame clones and drops some. The data contain under 250,000 clones, 75% to 85% of them seen just once; the ten biggest clones take up around 4.7%. Sample: PBMCs or T cells enriched from blood (not recorded which). The J gene is TRBJ1-1, the V gene TRBV4-2; D gene ambiguous. This TCR was sampled from a man aged 30 to 39 with acute COVID-19. In DNA form, the CDR3 reads TGTGCCAGCAGCCAGGAGGCCCAAGGGACTGAAGCTTTCTTT. Residues: CASSQEAQGTEAFF.